This T cell receptor (beta chain) appears in the sequencing data of a study of blood T cell repertoires in COVID-19. For the study at large: The study drew acute and convalescent COVID-19 samples from the United States, Italy and Spain.

Original handling: Amplifying reference gene primers gave estimates of nucleated cell counts. Libraries were prepared by immunoSEQ multiplex PCR; TCRdb keeps only in-frame clonotypes and omits some of them. The V and J calls and the clone size are those of that table, but D and trimming were determined from the DNA. Of roughly 50,000 clones in the sample, approximately 80% are singletons; the top ten hold around 19%. Trimming shortened V by 1 base and J by 6 bases, and 12 bases separated the two germline ends. This CDR3 has 15 amino acids. The germline V gene encodes CDR1 MDHEN and CDR2 SYDVKM. What was sequenced was peripheral blood. This rearrangement joins TRBV28 to TRBJ2-2; D not certain. The receptor was isolated from a human donor with active or convalescent COVID-19. The donor label of this sample is uncertain. The CDR3 DNA follows: TGTGCCAGCAGTTTATCAAGCCTCATCTCCGGGGAGCTGTTTTTT. Amino acid sequence: CASSLSSLISGELFF.